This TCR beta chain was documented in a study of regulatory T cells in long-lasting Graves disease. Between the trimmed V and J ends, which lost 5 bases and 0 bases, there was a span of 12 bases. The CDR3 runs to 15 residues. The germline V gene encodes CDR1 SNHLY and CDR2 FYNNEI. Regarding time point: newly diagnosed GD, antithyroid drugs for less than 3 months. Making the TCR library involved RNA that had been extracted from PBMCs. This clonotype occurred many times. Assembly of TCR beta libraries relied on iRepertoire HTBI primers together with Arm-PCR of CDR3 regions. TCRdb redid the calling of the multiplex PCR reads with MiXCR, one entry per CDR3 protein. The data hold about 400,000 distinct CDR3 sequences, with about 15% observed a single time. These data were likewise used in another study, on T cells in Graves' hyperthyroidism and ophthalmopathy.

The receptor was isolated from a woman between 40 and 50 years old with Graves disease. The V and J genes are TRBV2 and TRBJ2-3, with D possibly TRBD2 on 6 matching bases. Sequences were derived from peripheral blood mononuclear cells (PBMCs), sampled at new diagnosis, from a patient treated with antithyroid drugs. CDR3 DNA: TGTGCCAGCAGTAATCCGGGAGCAAGCACAGATACGCAGTATTTT. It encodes CASSNPGASTDTQYF. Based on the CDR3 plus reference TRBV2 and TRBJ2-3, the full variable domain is EPEVTQTPSHQVTQMGQEVILRCVPISNHLYFYWYRQILGQKVEFLVSFYNNEISEKSEIFDDQFSVERPDGSNFTLKIRSTKLEDSAMYFCASSNPGASTDTQYFGPGTRLTVL.